This T cell receptor beta chain appears in the sequencing data of a study of early T cells in non-severe SARS-CoV-2 infection. As for the study in general: Chains stayed unpaired after sequencing of bulk RNA from unsorted whole blood. Study-level findings and limits: VDJdb matches were skewed toward anti-spike CD8 T cell responses.

The CDR3 totals 14 residues. Germline-derived CDR1 and CDR2 are LGHNA and YSLEER. V lost 7 bases to trimming and J lost 3 bases, with 12 bases between them. Individual cDNA molecules each received unique molecular identifiers attached to them. TCRdb fed the 5' RACE reads into MiXCR, producing one record per CDR3 protein. The data show 60,000 or so distinct CDR3 sequences, more than 10% seen once. Turning to this clonotype: Its cognate antigen is unknown.

This TCR was sampled from an adult who was a healthcare worker with PCR-confirmed SARS-CoV-2 infection or an uninfected control (not recorded which). Input material: whole blood. The rearrangement uses TRBV4-3 and TRBJ2-2; unclear D gene. The CDR3 nucleotides read TGCGCCAGCAAAAACTGGCAGGACACCGGGGAGCTGTTTTTT. Protein sequence: CASKNWQDTGELFF.